This is a list of T cell receptor beta chains from one sample in a study of tumor-infiltrating lymphocytes in primary liver carcinoma. Using its own MiXCR run on the multiplex PCR reads, TCRdb lists one record per CDR3 protein. Altogether more than 150,000 distinct CDR3 sequences are present, 60% being singletons, with the ten largest covering roughly 76%. The sequenced sample consisted of peripheral blood. The receptors shown here come from a man in his forties with primary liver carcinoma and hepatitis B virus infection. The CDR3 runs from the conserved cysteine through the conserved F or W. Each record gives: V gene, clone size, J gene, D gene, CDR3 DNA, CDR3 protein. D genes are given only for firm matches. Clone sizes are given selectively: once, few, many, or a class where the clone is expanded.

TRBV29-1,few,TRBJ1-2,.,TGCAGCGTTGAAGGGGGGCAGGATGGCTACACCTTC,CSVEGGQDGYTF
TRBV4-1,many,TRBJ1-1,.,TGCGCCAGCAGCCGGGTCAGGGCGAACACTGAAGCTTTCTTT,CASSRVRANTEAFF
TRBV29-1,.,TRBJ2-7,.,TGCAGCGTTGAAGTGGGGGAGCGCGAGCAGTACTTC,CSVEVGEREQYF
TRBV6-5,many,TRBJ1-5,TRBD1,TGTGCCAGCAGATTAAAAACAGGGGGCAATCAGCCCCAGCATTTT,CASRLKTGGNQPQHF
TRBV6-6,few,TRBJ1-4,.,TGTGCCAGCAGTTACCTTGAGACCGAAAAACTGTTTTTT,CASSYLETEKLFF
TRBV6-5,.,TRBJ1-4,.,TGTGCCAGCAGTTATGAGGAATGGCCTAATGAAAAACTGTTTTTT,CASSYEEWPNEKLFF
TRBV12-3/TRBV12-4,.,TRBJ2-3,.,TGTGCCAGCAGCCCCGAGAGGGTTAGCACAGATACGCAGTATTTT,CASSPERVSTDTQYF
TRBV12-3/TRBV12-4,.,TRBJ1-5,.,TGTGCCAGCAGGACTAACTTAGGTTTAGGACAGCCCCAGCATTTT,CASRTNLGLGQPQHF
TRBV11-2,.,TRBJ1-4,.,TGTTCCAGCAGCCCAACCACCGCAACTAATGAAAAACTGTTTTTT,CSSSPTTATNEKLFF
TRBV2,few,TRBJ1-4,.,TGTGCAGGGCACGGGATTAATGAAAAACTGTTTTTT,CAGHGINEKLFF
TRBV29-1,few,TRBJ2-7,TRBD2,TGCAGCACAACTAGCGGGAGAAGCCACGAGCAGTACTTC,CSTTSGRSHEQYF
TRBV11-2,few,TRBJ2-1,TRBD2,TGTGCCAGCAGGAGGACTAGCGGGAGGAACAATGGGCAGTTCTTC,CASRRTSGRNNGQFF